This is a list of T cell receptor beta chains from one sample in a study of response to subunit inactivated influenza vaccine. TCRdb independently ran MiXCR on the RT-PCR reads; one entry per CDR3 protein. The sample carries hundreds of thousands of distinct CDR3 sequences, approximately 7.7% recorded once. This sample comprised PBMCs from blood, obtained 23 months after vaccination. The receptors were sampled from a man aged 50 to 75 who received an inactivated influenza vaccine. CDR3s include the opening cysteine and the closing phenylalanine or tryptophan. D genes are given only for firm matches. Size is omitted from some rows. Given values are once, few, many or a class for expanded clones.

>-|-|TRBV20-1|TRBJ2-1
CSARISGLSYNEQFF
TGCAGTGCTAGAATTTCTGGCCTTTCCTACAATGAGCAGTTCTTC
>few|-|TRBV29-1|TRBJ1-1
CSVVGNTEAFF
TGCAGCGTTGTAGGGAACACTGAAGCTTTCTTT
>few|-|TRBV7-8|TRBJ1-4
CASSLKGTNEKLFF
TGTGCCAGCAGCTTAAAAGGAACTAATGAAAAACTGTTTTTT
>-|-|TRBV7-2|TRBJ1-4
CASSLNAEKLFF
TGTGCCAGCAGCTTAAATGCTGAAAAACTGTTTTTT
>few|TRBD1|TRBV15|TRBJ1-1
CATSRNGQGRSETEAFF
TGTGCCACCAGCAGAAATGGACAGGGTCGGAGTGAGACTGAAGCTTTCTTT
>many|TRBD2|TRBV12-3/TRBV12-4|TRBJ2-1
CASKSGSTGEQFF
TGTGCCAGCAAGAGCGGGAGTACGGGTGAGCAGTTCTTC
>many|-|TRBV29-1|TRBJ1-1
CSVEKGRNTEAFF
TGCAGCGTTGAGAAGGGAAGGAACACTGAAGCTTTCTTT
>many|-|TRBV24-1|TRBJ2-2
CATSLDRQANTGELFF
TGTGCCACCAGCCTAGACAGGCAAGCGAACACCGGGGAGCTGTTTTTT
>-|TRBD1|TRBV12-3/TRBV12-4|TRBJ2-7
CASSHWTGRNEQYF
TGTGCCAGCAGTCATTGGACAGGGCGGAACGAGCAGTACTTC
>few|-|TRBV10-3|TRBJ2-2
CAIKEGEAGELFF
TGTGCCATCAAAGAAGGGGAGGCCGGGGAGCTGTTTTTT
>-|TRBD1|TRBV6-2/TRBV6-3|TRBJ1-2
CASSYPGQGLGYTF
TGTGCCAGCAGTTATCCGGGACAGGGGCTTGGCTACACCTTC
>few|TRBD2|TRBV7-2|TRBJ2-5
CASSSGRVETQYF
TGTGCCAGCAGTAGCGGGAGGGTGGAGACCCAGTACTTC
>-|TRBD2|TRBV27|TRBJ2-7
CASSATSLAGGPYEQYF
TGTGCCAGCAGTGCAACAAGCCTAGCGGGAGGGCCTTACGAGCAGTACTTC
>-|-|TRBV7-2|TRBJ1-2
CASRMPGDYGYTF
TGTGCCAGCAGGATGCCAGGGGACTATGGCTACACCTTC
>-|-|TRBV30|TRBJ2-6
CAWETISGANVLTF
TGTGCCTGGGAAACAATCTCTGGGGCCAACGTCCTGACTTTC
>-|-|TRBV5-6|TRBJ2-6
CASSRSRGGGANVLTF
TGTGCCAGCAGCCGTAGCAGGGGCGGTGGGGCCAACGTCCTGACTTTC
>few|-|TRBV27|TRBJ2-1
CASRFSGRNNEQFF
TGTGCCAGCCGGTTCAGCGGCCGCAACAATGAGCAGTTCTTC
>few|TRBD2|TRBV20-1|TRBJ2-4
CSARPPGLAVAKNIQYF
TGCAGTGCTAGACCTCCGGGACTAGCAGTAGCCAAAAACATTCAGTACTTC
>many|-|TRBV7-2|TRBJ2-3
CASSLDYTQYF
TGTGCCAGCAGCCTTGACTATACGCAGTATTTT
>-|-|TRBV5-6|TRBJ1-1
CASSSRLGYSNTEAFF
TGTGCCAGCAGCTCCCGACTCGGGTACTCGAACACTGAAGCTTTCTTT
>few|TRBD2|TRBV24-1|TRBJ2-2
CATASSGNTGELFF
TGTGCCACCGCCTCTAGCGGAAACACCGGGGAGCTGTTTTTT
>few|TRBD1|TRBV6-2/TRBV6-3|TRBJ2-7
CASSRHRGGYPLFNYEQYF
TGTGCCAGCAGTCGTCACAGGGGCGGCTACCCCCTTTTCAACTACGAGCAGTACTTC
>-|-|TRBV20-1|TRBJ2-3
CSAREDIRAGLTDTQYF
TGCAGTGCTAGAGAAGATATCCGAGCGGGCCTCACAGATACGCAGTATTTT
>-|TRBD1|TRBV18|TRBJ1-6
CASSPAGQNSNSPLHF
TGTGCCAGCTCACCAGCGGGACAGAATTCTAATTCACCCCTCCACTTT